The present entry profiles one T cell receptor beta chain with its context. Its antigen is unidentified. The data belong to a study of cytomegalovirus exposure and HLA in healthy donors. Overall study results and limits: Common viral pathogens seemed, in a later analysis, to connect with several of the most significant clusters. There were some public TCRs occurring in many donors, but most TCR sequences were rare.

It was with 60 Vbeta and 13 Jbeta primers that the PCR ran. Sequencing used immunoSEQ multiplex PCR; TCRdb keeps in-frame clones, though not all of them. The sample consists of over 130,000 clones, about four fifths of them appearing once. CDR3 length: 15 residues. Germline trimming cut 5 bases from V and 5 bases from J; bases unmatched to any gene: 8. CDR1 MDHEN and CDR2 SYDVKM come from the germline V gene. The receptor comes from a man aged 50 to 60 in good health and CMV-seropositive. Sequenced: PBMCs. V is TRBV28 and J is TRBJ2-5; 10 positions agree with TRBD1. DNA of the CDR3: TGTGCCAGCAGTCCCCGGACAGGGGGTTTTGAGACCCAGTACTTC. It specifies CASSPRTGGFETQYF.